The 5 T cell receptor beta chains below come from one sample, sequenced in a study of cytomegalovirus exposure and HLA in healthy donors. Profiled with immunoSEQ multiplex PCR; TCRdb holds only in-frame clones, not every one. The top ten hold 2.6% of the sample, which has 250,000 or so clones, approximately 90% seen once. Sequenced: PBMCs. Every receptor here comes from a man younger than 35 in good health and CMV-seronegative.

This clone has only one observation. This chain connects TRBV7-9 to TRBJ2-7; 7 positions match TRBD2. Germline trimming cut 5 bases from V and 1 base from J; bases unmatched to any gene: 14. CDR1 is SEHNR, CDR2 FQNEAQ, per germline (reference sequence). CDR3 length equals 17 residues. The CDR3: CASSPNFGGEGSYEQYF. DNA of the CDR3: TGTGCCAGCAGCCCCAACTTTGGGGGGGAAGGATCCTACGAGCAGTACTTC.

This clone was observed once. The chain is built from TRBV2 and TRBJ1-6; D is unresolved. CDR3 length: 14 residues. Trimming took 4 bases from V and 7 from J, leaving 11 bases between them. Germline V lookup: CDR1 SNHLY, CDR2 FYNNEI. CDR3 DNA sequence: TGTGCCAGCAGTGTCTCATCACTAAATTCACCCCTCCACTTT. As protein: CASSVSSLNSPLHF.

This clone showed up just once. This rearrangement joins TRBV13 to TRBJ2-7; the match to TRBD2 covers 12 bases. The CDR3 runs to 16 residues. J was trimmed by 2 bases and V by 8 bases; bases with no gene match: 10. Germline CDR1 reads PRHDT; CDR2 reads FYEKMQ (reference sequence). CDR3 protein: CASRGLAGGPPYEQYF. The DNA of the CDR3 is TGTGCCAGCCGCGGGCTAGCGGGGGGGCCCCCCTACGAGCAGTACTTC.

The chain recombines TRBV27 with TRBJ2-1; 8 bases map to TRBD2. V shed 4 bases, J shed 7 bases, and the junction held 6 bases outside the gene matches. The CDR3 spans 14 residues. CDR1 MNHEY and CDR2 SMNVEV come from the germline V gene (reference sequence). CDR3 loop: CASSSGVAGNEQFF. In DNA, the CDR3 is TGTGCCAGCAGTTCGGGGGTAGCGGGAAATGAGCAGTTCTTC.

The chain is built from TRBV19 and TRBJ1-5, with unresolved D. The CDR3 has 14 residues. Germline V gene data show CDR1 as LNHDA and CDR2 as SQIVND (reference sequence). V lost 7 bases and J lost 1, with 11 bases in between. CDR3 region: CASITGGSNQPQHF. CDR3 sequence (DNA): TGTGCCAGTATTACGGGTGGCAGCAATCAGCCCCAGCATTTT.